A single TCR beta chain is shown here with its context. These data come from a study of cytomegalovirus exposure and HLA in healthy donors. 60 Vbeta and 13 Jbeta primers were used in PCR. The assay was immunoSEQ multiplex PCR, and TCRdb's table has in-frame clones only and misses some. The sample lists around 53,000 clones, roughly 73% occurring once. The origin of this receptor is a man aged 18 to 29 in good health and CMV-seronegative. The sample comprised PBMCs.

CDR3 sequence reads: CASSQAVGQGNTEAFF. The CDR3 DNA follows: TGTGCCAGCAGCCAAGCGGTAGGCCAGGGGAACACTGAAGCTTTCTTT. The V and J genes are TRBV4-2 and TRBJ1-1, with D possibly TRBD1 on 5 matching bases. Germline lookup yields CDR1 LGHNA and CDR2 YNFKEQ. CDR3 length equals 16 residues. V lost 1 base, J lost 1 base, and 13 bases lay in between.